What follows are 10 T cell receptor beta chains derived from one specimen sequenced in a study of cytomegalovirus exposure and HLA in healthy donors. The PCR was carried out with 60 Vbeta primers and 13 Jbeta primers. Some clones are missing from TCRdb's copy, which holds only in-frame ones; the method was immunoSEQ multiplex PCR. The sample contains some 160,000 clones, around a tenth of which appear only once. The sequencing input was PBMCs. These receptor sequences come from a male donor in good health and CMV-seronegative.

The rearrangement uses TRBV7-9 and TRBJ2-5; D might be TRBD2 (5 bases). Deletions cut 6 bases from V and 5 bases from J, with 10 bases between. Germline V CDR1 and CDR2: SEHNR, FQNEAQ (reference sequence). CDR3 length equals 12 residues. The CDR3 loop reads CASSLAGETQYF. CDR3 bases: TGTGCCAGCAGTCTAGCCGGGGAGACCCAGTACTTC.

The chain employs TRBV19 and TRBJ2-7, with 8 bases lining up with TRBD1. The V gene end was trimmed by 5 bases and the J gene end by 4 bases; junction bases not matched to a gene: 10. The CDR3 runs 15 residues. The germline CDR1 and CDR2 sequences are LNHDA and SQIVND (reference sequence). CDR3 sequence reads: CASSPSGTGFYEQYF. The CDR3 nucleotides read TGTGCCAGTAGTCCCTCCGGGACAGGCTTTTACGAGCAGTACTTC.

The DNA for the CDR3 is TGTGCCAGCAGCTTATCAGGCCCAGGGGCGTGGGATGAAAAACTGTTTTTT. Translation gives CASSLSGPGAWDEKLFF. The chain uses TRBV7-9 and TRBJ1-4; tentative D call: TRBD1 (6 bases). V lost 2 bases and J lost 6, with 19 bases in between. This CDR3 has 17 residues. Germline values: CDR1 SEHNR, CDR2 FQNEAQ (reference sequence).

The rearrangement uses TRBV2 and TRBJ2-1; possible D gene TRBD1, 7 bases. The ends were cut back, 3 bases at V and 7 bases at J, with 13 bases in the middle. The CDR3 totals 14 residues. Germline loops: CDR1 SNHLY, CDR2 FYNNEI. CDR3 loop: CASSDESGGNEQFF. CDR3 coding DNA: TGTGCCAGCAGTGACGAATCAGGGGGGAATGAGCAGTTCTTC. The full variable domain, with the rest looked up from reference TRBV2 and TRBJ2-1, is EPEVTQTPSHQVTQMGQEVILRCVPISNHLYFYWYRQILGQKVEFLVSFYNNEISEKSEIFDDQFSVERPDGSNFTLKIRSTKLEDSAMYFCASSDESGGNEQFFGPGTRLTVL.

This clone was seen a handful of times. The gene calls are TRBV10-1 and TRBJ2-5; no definite D call. This CDR3 has 11 residues. Trimming shortened V by 7 bases and J by 6 bases, and 9 bases separated the two germline ends. Germline-derived CDR1 and CDR2 are WNHNN and SYGVQD (reference sequence). As DNA, the CDR3 is TGCGCCAGCAAATGGAGTCAGACCCAGTACTTC. As protein: CASKWSQTQYF.

The table lists this clone with a few counts. J is TRBJ1-3 and V is TRBV7-2, with TRBD1 as a possible D gene (6 bases). The germline CDR1 and CDR2 sequences are SGHTA and FQGNSA. The length of the CDR3 is 16 residues. Trimming took off 2 bases at V and 2 bases at J, with 13 bases between the two ends. The CDR3 DNA follows: TGTGCCAGCAGCTTAAGCAGGGGAACTCCTGGAAACACCATATATTTT. This encodes CASSLSRGTPGNTIYF.

The chain is built from TRBV28 and TRBJ2-7; D remains unclear. The CDR3 extends over 11 amino acids. Germline CDR1 reads MDHEN; CDR2 reads SYDVKM. The V and J ends lost 5 bases and 6 bases respectively, with 8 bases between them. The CDR3 DNA follows: TGTGCCAGCAGTATCCTCGGCGAGCAGTACTTC. Its protein is CASSILGEQYF. The entire variable domain, with the rest obtained from reference TRBV28 and TRBJ2-7, is as follows: DVKVTQSSRYLVKRTGEKVFLECVQDMDHENMFWYRQDPGLGLRLIYFSYDVKMKEKGDIPEGYSVSREKKERFSLILESASTNQTSMYLCASSILGEQYFGPGTRLTVT.

The rearrangement uses TRBV5-4 and TRBJ1-1, with 10 bases that match TRBD1. Germline V CDR1 and CDR2: SGHNT, YYREEE (reference sequence). The CDR3 totals 13 residues. Trimming removed 4 bases from V and 11 bases from J; junction bases left unmatched: 8. The CDR3 loop reads CASSLTGGKSAFF. The CDR3 nucleotides are TGTGCCAGCAGCCTGACAGGGGGCAAGTCGGCTTTCTTT. The full variable domain, in which reference TRBV5-4 and TRBJ1-1 provide the parts outside the CDR3, is ETGVTQSPTHLIKTRGQQVTLRCSSQSGHNTVSWYQQALGQGPQFIFQYYREEENGRGNFPPRFSGLQFPNYSSELNVNALELDDSALYLCASSLTGGKSAFFGQGTRLTVV.

A few counts support this clone. The chain joins TRBV7-2 to TRBJ2-7, with 7 nucleotides matching TRBD2. Germline V gene lookup returns CDR1 SGHTA and CDR2 FQGNSA. The CDR3 sequence is 14 residues long. V dropped 1 base and J dropped 0; count of bases not matched to a gene: 0. This chain's CDR3 is CASSLGDYSYEQYF. The CDR3 DNA follows: TGTGCCAGCAGCTTAGGGGACTACTCCTACGAGCAGTACTTC.

The genes are TRBV20-1 and TRBJ2-7; tentatively, D is TRBD1 (5 bases). There are 11 residues in the CDR3. Trimming shortened V by 7 bases and J by 7 bases, and 14 bases separated the two germline ends. The germline V gene encodes CDR1 DFQATT and CDR2 SNEGSKA (reference sequence). The CDR3 nucleotides read TGCAGTGTGGTGGGGCCCGGGGAGCAGTACTTC. Translated: CSVVGPGEQYF.